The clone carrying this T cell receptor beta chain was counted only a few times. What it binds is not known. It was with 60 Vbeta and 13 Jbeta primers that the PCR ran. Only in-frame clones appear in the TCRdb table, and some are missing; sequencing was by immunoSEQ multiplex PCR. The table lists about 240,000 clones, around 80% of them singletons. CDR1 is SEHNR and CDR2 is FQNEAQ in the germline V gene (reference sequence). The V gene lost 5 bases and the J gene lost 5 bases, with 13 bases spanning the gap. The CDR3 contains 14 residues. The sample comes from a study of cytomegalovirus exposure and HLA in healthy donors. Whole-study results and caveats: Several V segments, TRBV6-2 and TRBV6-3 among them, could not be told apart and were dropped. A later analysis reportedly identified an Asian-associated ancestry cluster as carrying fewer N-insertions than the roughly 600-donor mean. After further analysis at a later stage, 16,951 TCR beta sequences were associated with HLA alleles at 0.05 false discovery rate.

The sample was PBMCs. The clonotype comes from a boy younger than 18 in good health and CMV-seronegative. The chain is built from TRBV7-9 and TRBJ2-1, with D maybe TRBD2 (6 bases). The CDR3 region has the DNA TGTGCCAGCAGCGCCCGGGACTGGAACAATGAGCAGTTCTTC. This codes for CASSARDWNNEQFF.